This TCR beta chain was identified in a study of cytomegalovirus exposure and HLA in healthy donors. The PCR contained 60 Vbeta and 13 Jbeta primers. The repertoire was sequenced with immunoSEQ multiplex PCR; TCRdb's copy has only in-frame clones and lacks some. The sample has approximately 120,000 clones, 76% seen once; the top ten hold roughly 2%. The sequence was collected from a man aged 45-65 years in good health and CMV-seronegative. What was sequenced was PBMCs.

The CDR3 protein is CASSVGTGGYEQYF. The CDR3 DNA is TGTGCCAGCAGCGTCGGGACAGGAGGCTACGAGCAGTACTTC. The gene calls are TRBV5-4 and TRBJ2-7; 8 nucleotides match TRBD1. Germline V lookup: CDR1 SGHNT, CDR2 YYREEE (reference sequence). V dropped 4 bases and J dropped 3; count of bases not matched to a gene: 6. This CDR3 has 14 amino acids.